These 15 T cell receptor beta chains came from one sample sequenced in a study of cytomegalovirus exposure and HLA in healthy donors (dated 2017 in TCRdb). The library came from the immunoSEQ multiplex PCR assay. A mixture of 60 forward primers for TCR Vbeta segments and 13 reverse primers for TCR Jbeta segments was used in the multiplex PCR. Drawn from immuneACCESS, this table holds only the in-frame rearrangements with V and J called that TCRdb kept. Clones are partly lost; checked studies trace under half to an unresolved V gene and leave the rest unexplained. Counted in this sample were 150,000 to 200,000 clones; approximately 70% of them appeared once. The top ten constitute around 6.8% of the sample. The sequenced sample was PBMCs. These receptors were collected from a man aged 35 to 55 in good health and CMV-seropositive.

This clone has a single count. The V and J genes are TRBV6-1 and TRBJ1-5; a weak D match, TRBD1 (6 bases). Germline V CDR1 and CDR2: MNHNS, SASEGT. V was clipped by 4 bases and J by 5 bases, with 15 bases between them. The CDR3 extends over 15 amino acids. The DNA for the CDR3 is TGTGCCAGCAGTGGAACGGGACAAGGGGATCAGCCCCAGCATTTT. Its protein is CASSGTGQGDQPQHF.

The chain uses TRBV11-2 and TRBJ1-5; maybe TRBD1 (6 bases). Trimming removed 5 bases at V and 7 bases at J, with 15 bases between. Germline V lookup: CDR1 SGHAT, CDR2 FQNNGV. The CDR3 totals 14 residues. DNA of the CDR3: TGTGCCAGCAGCCCCGCAGGGGCAGGGCAGCCCCAGCATTTT. It yields the protein CASSPAGAGQPQHF.

V and J are TRBV18 and TRBJ1-6; maybe TRBD1 (6 bases). The CDR3 sequence is 16 residues long. The germline gives CDR1 KGHSH, CDR2 LQKENI. Trimming pared 4 bases from V and 5 bases from J, leaving 15 bases between. For the CDR3, the DNA is TGTGCCAGCTCACTCCTCCGGGACAAGCATAATTCACCCCTCCACTTT. Its translation: CASSLLRDKHNSPLHF.

The CDR3 here is CASSAGLAGPDTQYF. Here the CDR3 DNA reads TGTGCCAGCAGCGCCGGGCTAGCGGGGCCAGATACGCAGTATTTT. The rearrangement joins TRBV7-9 to TRBJ2-3, with TRBD2 matching 9 bases. Trimming removed 5 bases from V and 4 bases from J; junction bases left unmatched: 7. There are 15 residues in the CDR3. CDR1 is SEHNR, CDR2 FQNEAQ, per germline (reference sequence).

V gene TRBV27 combines with J gene TRBJ2-7, with D possibly matching TRBD2 (5 bases). CDR3 length: 16 residues. Germline CDR1 and CDR2: MNHEY and SMNVEV (reference sequence). Trimming left V 0 bases short and J 7 bases short, with 19 bases between. The CDR3 DNA reads as TGTGCCAGCAGTTTATCAATAGGGCCTACGGGGTTTGAGCAGTACTTC. As protein: CASSLSIGPTGFEQYF.

The chain is built from TRBV5-1 and TRBJ1-5; perhaps TRBD1 as D (6 bases). Germline V gene data show CDR1 as SGHRS and CDR2 as YFSETQ. V dropped 4 bases and J dropped 6 bases, with 23 bases sitting between them. The CDR3 length is 17 residues. In DNA form, the CDR3 reads TGCGCCAGCAGCCAAGAGCCGACAGGACTTAAGGGTCAGCCCCAGCATTTT. Its translation is CASSQEPTGLKGQPQHF.

This sequence joins TRBV29-1 and TRBJ1-1, with D perhaps TRBD1 (6 bases). Germline CDR1 SQVTM, CDR2 ANQGSEA. The CDR3 covers 11 residues. The ends were cut back, 7 bases at V and 1 base at J, with 7 bases in the middle. Here the CDR3 reads CSEGENTEAFF. As DNA, the CDR3 is TGCAGCGAGGGGGAGAACACTGAAGCTTTCTTT.

V gene TRBV9 combines with J gene TRBJ2-3; 10 bases are a match to TRBD2. Trimming cost V 6 bases and J 4 bases; bases outside gene matches: 11. The CDR3 extends over 16 amino acids. Germline V CDR1 and CDR2: SGDLS, YYNGEE. In DNA, the CDR3 is TGTGCCAGCACGACTGCCAGCGGGGGGGCAGCAGATACGCAGTATTTT. This translates into CASTTASGGAADTQYF.

The DNA for the CDR3 is TGTGCCAGCAGTTGGGGGGACAGGGTAGGCTATGGCTACACCTTC. This encodes CASSWGDRVGYGYTF. The chain couples TRBV6-5 to TRBJ1-2; 9 positions match TRBD1. Germline V gene sequence: CDR1 MNHEY, CDR2 SVGAGI. Unmatched junction bases numbered 7, after V lost 4 bases and J lost 4 bases. The CDR3 runs to 15 residues.

V usage is TRBV13 and J usage is TRBJ2-1; D is undetermined. V was trimmed by 5 bases and J by 10 bases, leaving 15 bases between them. Germline V gene lookup returns CDR1 PRHDT and CDR2 FYEKMQ (reference sequence). This CDR3 region has 13 residues. The CDR3 reads CASSPSGLHEQFF. CDR3 sequence (DNA): TGTGCCAGCAGCCCCTCTGGGCTCCACGAGCAGTTCTTC.

The chain uses TRBV9 and TRBJ1-3, with TRBD1 identical over 8 bases. J gave up 0 bases and V 1 base, and 12 bases lay outside the gene matches. The CDR3 is 19 residues long. Germline CDR1 is SGDLS and CDR2 is YYNGEE. CDR3 residues: CASSVSPLGQGSSGNTIYF. The CDR3 DNA reads TGTGCCAGCAGCGTATCCCCCCTCGGACAGGGAAGCTCTGGAAACACCATATATTTT.

This rearrangement joins TRBV5-1 to TRBJ2-1; 9 bases match TRBD1. The V gene's germline CDR1 is SGHRS and CDR2 YFSETQ. V was clipped by 4 bases and J by 8 bases; unmatched bases: 13. The CDR3 runs to 16 residues. Written as DNA, the CDR3 is TGCGCCAGCAGCACCAAAGGACAGGGGTTTACGGATGAGCAGTTCTTC. Encoded protein: CASSTKGQGFTDEQFF.

The chain employs TRBV9 and TRBJ2-7, with 8 positions matching TRBD1. This CDR3 has 14 amino acids. The ends lost 2 bases at V and 7 bases at J; junction bases unmatched: 8. Germline CDR1 reads SGDLS; CDR2 reads YYNGEE. The CDR3 coding sequence is TGTGCCAGCAGCGTTGGTACAGGGGGGTGGGAGCAGTACTTC. Its translation is CASSVGTGGWEQYF.

This chain links TRBV7-2 with TRBJ1-5; maybe TRBD1 (5 bases). The CDR3 totals 14 residues. Germline loops: CDR1 SGHTA, CDR2 FQGNSA. V was clipped by 4 bases and J by 9 bases, with 16 bases between them. The CDR3 DNA reads TGTGCCAGCAGCTCCGACAGCTCCGGGGGGCCCCAGCATTTT. Translation: CASSSDSSGGPQHF.

This chain connects TRBV25-1 to TRBJ1-3; D is unclear. Trimming pared 3 bases from V and 0 bases from J, leaving 6 bases between. This CDR3 region has 14 residues. Germline V gives CDR1 MGHDK, CDR2 SYGVNS. The CDR3 loop is CASSEERSGNTIYF. The CDR3 bases are TGTGCCAGCAGTGAGGAGCGCTCTGGAAACACCATATATTTT. Full variable domain (missing parts from reference TRBV25-1 and TRBJ1-3): EADIYQTPRYLVIGTGKKITLECSQTMGHDKMYWYQQDPGMELHLIHYSYGVNSTEKGDLSSESTVSRIRTEHFPLTLESARPSHTSQYLCASSEERSGNTIYFGEGSWLTVV.